These 5 T cell receptor beta chains originate from one sample sequenced in a study of Tregs in tolerant kidney transplant recipients. Repertoires were generated with immunoSEQ multiplex PCR, while TCRdb's copy carries only in-frame clones and drops some. Among roughly 70,000 clones, more than 70% were seen once, and the ten largest hold around 4.1%. Recipients received nonmyeloablative bone marrow transplants from related graft donors, with transient mixed chimerism. The sequenced sample was CD4+ T cells from blood (PBMCs), obtained 6 months after the transplant. The receptors here all came from a human patient who received a combined kidney and bone marrow transplant. Some T cells may be graft donor cells.

This clone showed up just once. This sequence joins TRBV7-2 and TRBJ1-2, with 9 bases lining up with TRBD1. Germline V gene data show CDR1 as SGHTA and CDR2 as FQGNSA. This CDR3 is 16 amino acids long. J gave up 1 base and V 5 bases, and 8 bases lay outside the gene matches. The CDR3 here is CASSASGTGINYGYTF. The CDR3 nucleotides read TGTGCCAGCAGCGCCTCCGGGACAGGGATTAACTATGGCTACACCTTC.

The chain has TRBV5-1 and TRBJ1-4; 10 bases align to TRBD1. This CDR3 spans 14 amino acids. After removal of 4 bases from V and 6 bases from J, the junction contained 3 bases not matched to a gene. Germline values: CDR1 SGHRS, CDR2 YFSETQ. The CDR3 DNA reads TGCGCCAGCAGCGTGGACAGGGGGGATGAAAAACTGTTTTTT. Translation: CASSVDRGDEKLFF.

The sample holds one count of this clone. The chain carries TRBV18 and TRBJ2-7, with 7 bases that match TRBD2. The germline gives CDR1 KGHSH, CDR2 LQKENI. Trimming cost V 0 bases and J 3 bases; bases outside gene matches: 11. The CDR3 contains 17 residues. Written as DNA, the CDR3 is TGTGCCAGCTCACCACCGACTAGCATGACGCATCTCTACGAGCAGTACTTC. It yields the protein CASSPPTSMTHLYEQYF.

The chain links TRBV29-1 to TRBJ2-1; 12 nucleotides agree with TRBD2. Germline trimming cut 7 bases from V and 7 bases from J; bases unmatched to any gene: 8. Germline V gene data show CDR1 as SQVTM and CDR2 as ANQGSEA. The CDR3 runs 14 residues. CDR3 coding DNA: TGCAGCGCCTCGACTAGCGGGAGTGCAAATGAGCAGTTCTTC. Amino acids: CSASTSGSANEQFF.

V is TRBV11-2 and J is TRBJ2-1; 7 bases fit TRBD2. V lost 2 bases, J lost 8 bases, and 12 bases stayed unmatched. CDR3 length: 16 amino acids. The V gene's germline CDR1 is SGHAT and CDR2 FQNNGV. Written as DNA, the CDR3 is TGTGCCAGCAGCTTATCACGGACTAGGGTCGTCCATGAGCAGTTCTTC. It is translated as CASSLSRTRVVHEQFF.